One and the same sample provided the 9 T cell receptor beta chains below, sequenced in a study of blood T cell repertoires in COVID-19. The repertoire was sequenced with immunoSEQ multiplex PCR; TCRdb's copy has only in-frame clones and lacks some. Of fewer than 150,000 clones in the sample, around nine tenths were seen once. Material: peripheral blood. These receptors came from a human donor in a cohort sampled during active COVID-19.

Notes on this clone: The sample holds other DNA sequences that translate to the same CDR3. This chain links TRBV7-6 with TRBJ2-7, with a possible D match to TRBD1 (6 bases). Deletions cut 5 bases from V and 2 bases from J, with 13 bases between. CDR1 and CDR2 from the germline V gene are SGHVS and FNYEAQ. The CDR3 spans 14 residues. CDR3 in amino acids: CASSPRTDPYEQYF. CDR3 sequence (DNA): TGTGCCAGCAGCCCCCGGACAGATCCCTACGAGCAGTACTTC.

This rearrangement joins TRBV2 to TRBJ1-2; 7 bases are a match to TRBD1. The CDR3 extends over 11 amino acids. Losses at the gene ends were 7 bases for V and 11 bases for J; bases not matched to a gene: 7. CDR1 is SNHLY and CDR2 is FYNNEI in the germline V gene. The CDR3 here is CASTGAGGYTF. In nucleotides, the CDR3 is TGTGCCAGCACCGGGGCAGGGGGATACACCTTC.

The chain is built from TRBV5-1 and TRBJ2-5; 10 bases agree with TRBD1. CDR3 length: 14 residues. The trim removed 4 bases at V and 4 bases at J, leaving 4 bases unmatched. Germline V gives CDR1 SGHRS, CDR2 YFSETQ. DNA for the CDR3: TGCGCCAGCAGCCCGGGACAGGGGTTAGAGACCCAGTACTTC. Amino acid sequence: CASSPGQGLETQYF.

This clone appeared once. The rearrangement links TRBV28 to TRBJ1-5; D ambiguous. The V end lost 7 bases, the J end lost 4 bases, and 11 bases lay between the germline ends. The CDR3 is made up of 13 amino acids. Germline V lookup: CDR1 MDHEN, CDR2 SYDVKM. The DNA of the CDR3 is TGTGCCAGCACCTACATGGAGAATCAGCCCCAGCATTTT. It translates to CASTYMENQPQHF.

V gene TRBV30 combines with J gene TRBJ2-7, with 8 bases that match TRBD2. The germline CDR1 and CDR2 sequences are GTSNPN and SVGIG (reference sequence). Trimming at V came to 3 bases and at J to 2 bases, leaving 3 bases not matched to a gene. The CDR3 length is 13 residues. The CDR3 nucleotides are TGTGCCTGGAGAACTAGCGGAACCTACGAGCAGTACTTC. Its translation is CAWRTSGTYEQYF.

The chain carries TRBV3-1 (or the pseudogene TRBV3-2) and TRBJ2-3; D unclear. Deletions cut 3 bases from V and 1 base from J, with 11 bases between. There are 15 residues in the CDR3. The germline V gene encodes CDR1 LGHDT and CDR2 YNNKEL (reference sequence). CDR3 sequence: CASSQNYRRTDTQYF. The CDR3 coding sequence is TGTGCCAGCAGCCAGAATTACAGACGCACAGATACGCAGTATTTT.

V usage is TRBV7-8 and J usage is TRBJ1-5, with 9 bases aligning to TRBD1. Trimming took 2 bases from V and 6 from J; bases not matched to a gene: 11. Germline assignment: CDR1 SGHVS and CDR2 FQNEAQ. This CDR3 contains 17 residues. The CDR3 sequence: CASSLRPGQGISQPQHF. The DNA of the CDR3 is TGTGCCAGCAGCTTAAGACCGGGACAGGGAATAAGTCAGCCCCAGCATTTT.

The V and J genes are TRBV7-9 and TRBJ1-2, with 7 bases aligning to TRBD1. The V gene's germline CDR1 is SEHNR and CDR2 FQNEAQ (reference sequence). The CDR3 contains 19 residues. V shed 4 bases, J shed 4 bases, and the junction held 21 bases outside the gene matches. The CDR3 loop is CASSSPETPTGTASYGYTF. The CDR3 region has the DNA TGTGCCAGCAGCTCGCCAGAGACCCCGACCGGGACAGCCTCCTATGGCTACACCTTC. The complete variable domain, with remaining parts taken from reference TRBV7-9 and TRBJ1-2, reads DTGVSQNPRHKITKRGQNVTFRCDPISEHNRLYWYRQTLGQGPEFLTYFQNEAQLEKSRLLSDRFSAERPKGSFSTLEIQRTEQGDSAMYLCASSSPETPTGTASYGYTFGSGTRLTVV.

This clone was seen once. The V call is TRBV7-3, the J call TRBJ2-3; 7 nucleotides agree with TRBD1. V shed 5 bases and J 6 bases; nucleotides not matched to a gene: 5. In germline, CDR1 is SGHTA, CDR2 FQGTGA. This CDR3 contains 13 residues. This CDR3 reads CASSRTGADTQYF. For the CDR3, the DNA is TGTGCCAGCAGCAGAACAGGGGCGGATACGCAGTATTTT.